The 27 T cell receptor beta chains below were found in one sample sequenced in a study of T cells in Graves' hyperthyroidism and ophthalmopathy. Amplification of TCR beta CDR3 regions used RNA as the template. During a first-round RT-PCR of the TCR CDR3, the HTBI primer set was used. TCRdb recomputed calls from the multiplex PCR reads with MiXCR, one row per CDR3 protein. Of more than 300,000 distinct CDR3 sequences listed, about 15% are singletons. Input material: blood. The receptors derive from a woman in her 30s with Graves' hyperthyroidism.

This clonotype was counted a few times. The junction departs from the called germline gene at one end, perhaps through a read error. This rearrangement joins TRBV4-1 to TRBJ2-2; D possibly corresponds to TRBD2 (5 bases). Germline CDR1 MGHRA, CDR2 YSYEKL. The CDR3 covers 14 residues. CDR3 region: CASSQVGGAGELSF. The CDR3 DNA reads TGCGCCAGCAGCCAAGTTGGCGGAGCCGGGGAGCTGTCTTTT.

The rearrangement uses TRBV7-2 and TRBJ1-2, with D possibly matching TRBD1 (5 bases). CDR1 is SGHTA and CDR2 is FQGNSA in the germline V gene. The CDR3 is 15 residues long. V gave up 5 bases and J gave up 4 bases, with 17 bases separating them. The CDR3 loop is CASSPVQDSFYGYTF. The CDR3, as DNA: TGTGCCAGCAGCCCCGTACAGGATTCCTTCTATGGCTACACCTTC.

This clonotype was seen ten or more times. As DNA, the CDR3 is TGTGCCAACGTAGCGCAAACCTACGAGCAGTACTTC. Translated, it gives CANVAQTYEQYF. V gene TRBV28 combines with J gene TRBJ2-7; a possible D gene is TRBD2 (5 bases). Looked up from germline, CDR1 is MDHEN and CDR2 is SYDVKM. The CDR3 sequence is 12 residues long. The V gene lost 10 bases and the J gene lost 2 bases, with 12 bases spanning the gap.

The J gene is TRBJ1-1, the V gene TRBV19, with unresolved D. V was cut by 5 bases and J by 4 bases, with 14 bases left in between. CDR3 size: 14 residues. The germline gives CDR1 LNHDA, CDR2 SQIVND (reference sequence). The CDR3 DNA is TGTGCCAGTAGTGTCGCAGAGTTCACCACTGAAGCTTTCTTT. This translates into CASSVAEFTTEAFF.

Ten or more counts support this clonotype. The chain recombines TRBV6-2 or TRBV6-3 with TRBJ2-3; D is ambiguous. Germline lookup yields CDR1 MNHEY and CDR2 SVGEGT. CDR3 length: 15 residues. Trimming stripped 7 bases from V and 2 bases from J, with 16 bases between. The CDR3 region is CASTEWGRSTDTQYF. The CDR3 DNA reads as TGTGCCAGCACCGAATGGGGTCGTTCCACAGATACGCAGTATTTT.

This clonotype was observed many times. The V and J genes are TRBV6-2 or TRBV6-3 and TRBJ1-1; D is ambiguous. Per the germline V gene, CDR1 is MNHEY and CDR2 is SVGEGT. The CDR3 covers 11 residues. Between the trimmed V and J ends, which lost 0 bases and 8 bases, there was a span of 4 bases. The CDR3 sequence is CASSYSREAFF. The CDR3 DNA is TGTGCCAGCAGTTACTCGAGAGAAGCTTTCTTT.

The rearrangement joins TRBV7-2 to TRBJ2-7; TRBD2 aligns across 8 bases. Germline CDR1 SGHTA, CDR2 FQGNSA. Trimming at V came to 1 base and at J to 0 bases, leaving 8 bases not matched to a gene. This CDR3 has 17 amino acids. Here the CDR3 DNA reads TGTGCCAGCAGCTTAGGGGGTGCTAGCGGGTTCTCCTACGAGCAGTACTTC. Amino acid sequence: CASSLGGASGFSYEQYF.

Remarks on this clonotype: A much larger clone is a single base away; this may be a read error. The chain combines TRBV19 with TRBJ2-5, with TRBD2 identical over 11 bases. The V gene end was trimmed by 11 bases and the J gene end by 2 bases; junction bases not matched to a gene: 13. The CDR3 is made up of 16 amino acids. CDR1 is LNHDA and CDR2 is SQIVND in the germline V gene (reference sequence). The CDR3 DNA reads TGTGCCGGTAAAGAGGGGACTAGCGGAAAGCAAGAGACCCAGTACTTC. Amino acid sequence: CAGKEGTSGKQETQYF.

The gene calls are TRBV3-1 and TRBJ1-6; D gene ambiguous. The germline V gene encodes CDR1 LGHDT and CDR2 YNNKEL (reference sequence). This CDR3 region has 15 residues. The V and J ends lost 0 bases and 8 bases respectively, with 11 bases between them. The CDR3 nucleotides read TGTGCCAGCAGCCAAGATACAGTTAAAGATTCACCCCTCCACTTT. It specifies CASSQDTVKDSPLHF.

J is TRBJ2-3 and V is TRBV12-5; 7 bases align to TRBD1. Germline V gene sequence: CDR1 LGHNT, CDR2 FRNRAP. V shed 5 bases, J shed 4 bases, and the junction held 3 bases outside the gene matches. The CDR3 is 13 amino acids. CDR3 bases: TGTGCTAGTGGTCTAGACAGGGCAGATACGCAGTATTTT. Residues: CASGLDRADTQYF.

The sample holds many counts of this clonotype. The chain has TRBV7-8 and TRBJ2-1; 10 bases are shared with TRBD2. This CDR3 is 14 amino acids long. The V gene end was trimmed by 4 bases and the J gene end by 7 bases; junction bases not matched to a gene: 4. Germline V gene lookup returns CDR1 SGHVS and CDR2 FQNEAQ. Here the CDR3 DNA reads TGTGCCAGCAGCTCAGCGGGAGGGGGGAATGAGCAGTTCTTC. Its translation is CASSSAGGGNEQFF.

This clonotype appeared many times. The chain recombines TRBV19 with TRBJ2-5; D possibly corresponds to TRBD1 (6 bases). The CDR3 spans 14 residues. The V gene's germline CDR1 is LNHDA and CDR2 SQIVND (reference sequence). Trimming removed 6 bases from V and 1 base from J, with 12 bases in between. The CDR3 loop reads CASREGQSQETQYF. The CDR3 bases are TGTGCCAGTAGGGAAGGACAGAGCCAAGAGACCCAGTACTTC. The full variable domain, in which reference TRBV19 and TRBJ2-5 provide the parts outside the CDR3, is DGGITQSPKYLFRKEGQNVTLSCEQNLNHDAMYWYRQDPGQGLRLIYYSQIVNDFQKGDIAEGYSVSREKKESFPLTVTSAQKNPTAFYLCASREGQSQETQYFGPGTRLLVL.

There are a few counts of this clonotype. The V and J genes are TRBV4-3 and TRBJ2-5; D is unresolved. V was cut by 0 bases and J by 2 bases, with 10 bases left in between. CDR1 LGHNA and CDR2 YSLEER come from the germline V gene. CDR3 length: 15 residues. CDR3 residues: CASSQELAIQETQYF. CDR3 DNA sequence: TGCGCCAGCAGCCAAGAGTTGGCCATACAAGAGACCCAGTACTTC.

The sample holds many counts of this clonotype. The chain carries TRBV18 and TRBJ1-1; D gene uncertain. Germline V gene sequence: CDR1 KGHSH, CDR2 LQKENI. This CDR3 region has 14 residues. Trimming removed 5 bases at V and 1 base at J, with 11 bases between. This CDR3 is CASSTTDGNTEAFF. The DNA for the CDR3 is TGTGCCAGCTCAACCACCGACGGGAACACTGAAGCTTTCTTT. The full variable domain, rest sourced from reference TRBV18 and TRBJ1-1, is NAGVMQNPRHLVRRRGQEARLRCSPMKGHSHVYWYRQLPEEGLKFMVYLQKENIIDESGMPKERFSAEFPKEGPSILRIQQVVRGDSAAYFCASSTTDGNTEAFFGQGTRLTVV.

This clonotype has a handful of counts. The chain recombines TRBV3-1 with TRBJ1-3; 7 bases line up with TRBD1. The CDR3 sequence is 14 residues long. Germline values: CDR1 LGHDT, CDR2 YNNKEL (reference sequence). Trimming removed 2 bases from V and 4 bases from J; junction bases left unmatched: 2. CDR3 region: CASSQKGAGNTIYF. The CDR3 coding sequence is TGTGCCAGCAGCCAAAAGGGGGCGGGAAACACCATATATTTT.

Many counts were recorded for this clonotype. The chain couples TRBV28 to TRBJ1-6; D unresolved. The CDR3 contains 15 residues. Germline CDR1 MDHEN, CDR2 SYDVKM. V was shortened by 2 bases and J by 6 bases, with 11 bases between the two germline ends. CDR3 protein: CASSLRWHFNSPLHF. The CDR3 DNA is TGTGCCAGCAGTTTAAGGTGGCACTTTAATTCACCCCTCCACTTT.

This clonotype was picked up many times. The V call is TRBV28, the J call TRBJ1-5; tentative D call: TRBD1 (6 bases). The CDR3 contains 13 residues. The V gene's germline CDR1 is MDHEN and CDR2 SYDVKM. Between the trimmed V and J ends, which lost 7 bases and 9 bases, there was a span of 16 bases. CDR3 DNA: TGTGCCAGCATTTCAGGGGTCGGGCGGCCCCAGCATTTT. This gives the protein CASISGVGRPQHF.

This clonotype was found many times. The rearrangement uses TRBV2 and TRBJ2-1; 9 bases match TRBD2. Trimming at V came to 6 bases and at J to 7 bases, leaving 10 bases not matched to a gene. Germline V gives CDR1 SNHLY, CDR2 FYNNEI. The CDR3 spans 15 residues. CDR3 DNA sequence: TGTGCCAGCAGGCGCGGACTAGCGAAGGATAATGAGCAGTTCTTC. Protein product: CASRRGLAKDNEQFF.

The gene calls are TRBV20-1 and TRBJ2-1, with TRBD2 matching 10 bases. V shed 6 bases, J shed 2 bases, and the junction held 7 bases outside the gene matches. Germline CDR1 reads DFQATT; CDR2 reads SNEGSKA (reference sequence). The CDR3 is 15 amino acids. The CDR3 loop is CSADSLAGAYNEQFF. CDR3 coding DNA: TGCAGTGCAGATTCGCTAGCGGGAGCCTACAATGAGCAGTTCTTC.

This clonotype has at least ten counts. The CDR3 sequence: CASSEGSREQYF. DNA for the CDR3: TGTGCCAGCTCTGAGGGGTCTCGCGAGCAGTACTTC. The chain carries TRBV6-1 and TRBJ2-7; D could derive from TRBD1 or TRBD2 (5 bases each). CDR3 length: 12 amino acids. Germline values: CDR1 MNHNS, CDR2 SASEGT. The ends were cut back, 8 bases at V and 6 bases at J, with 14 bases in the middle.

In this sample, this clonotype turned up many times. The DNA for the CDR3 is TGTGCCAGCCAGCGGGAGGGGAACAATGAGCAGTTCTTC. Amino acids: CASQREGNNEQFF. The V and J genes are TRBV6-1 and TRBJ2-1; 10 positions agree with TRBD2. The germline V gene encodes CDR1 MNHNS and CDR2 SASEGT. The junction had 3 bases not matched to a gene; V was cut back by 8 bases and J by 5 bases. The CDR3 is made up of 13 amino acids.

This rearrangement joins TRBV6-5 to TRBJ2-1; D may be TRBD1 or TRBD2 (5 bases each). The germline gives CDR1 MNHEY, CDR2 SVGAGI. CDR3 size: 12 residues. V gave up 2 bases and J gave up 10 bases, with 9 bases separating them. This CDR3 reads CASSYRGGEQFF. DNA for the CDR3: TGTGCCAGCAGTTACCGGGGCGGGGAGCAGTTCTTC.

The chain links TRBV11-3 to TRBJ2-7, with D unclear. The CDR3 length is 14 residues. V dropped 3 bases and J dropped 6 bases, with 15 bases sitting between them. The germline V gene has CDR1 SGHNT and CDR2 YENEEA. The CDR3 is CASSLGRLSGEQYF. CDR3 nucleotides: TGTGCCAGCAGCTTGGGCCGGCTTTCTGGCGAGCAGTACTTC.

This clonotype was detected many times. The chain carries TRBV29-1 and TRBJ2-1, with a possible D match to TRBD2 (6 bases). The CDR3 covers 13 residues. Per germline, CDR1 SQVTM and CDR2 ANQGSEA. Trimming removed 7 bases from V and 4 bases from J, with 14 bases in between. Here the CDR3 reads CSGPGVGYNEQFF. As DNA, the CDR3 is TGCAGCGGGCCGGGAGTGGGATACAATGAGCAGTTCTTC.

This clonotype was observed at least ten times. DNA of the CDR3: TGCAGCGTTGAAGGCTGGGACAGGCGGGACGAGCAGTACTTC. Its protein product is CSVEGWDRRDEQYF. V gene TRBV29-1 combines with J gene TRBJ2-7; 8 bases are shared with TRBD1. Germline V gene lookup returns CDR1 SQVTM and CDR2 ANQGSEA. V was clipped by 1 base and J by 5 bases; unmatched bases: 7. CDR3 size: 14 residues.

This clonotype was seen only a few times. CDR3 nucleotide sequence: TGTGCCAGCAGCTTAGAAGGTGGAGAGCTGTTTTTT. It translates to CASSLEGGELFF. This rearrangement joins TRBV7-3 to TRBJ2-2, with D unclear. V was cut by 2 bases and J by 11 bases, with 9 bases left in between. Germline CDR1 SGHTA, CDR2 FQGTGA. CDR3 length equals 12 residues.

This clonotype occurred a few times. Possible read error: a much larger clone is one base away. The rearrangement uses TRBV6-5 and TRBJ2-2; D unclear. In germline, CDR1 is MNHEY, CDR2 SVGAGI. Trimming left V 2 bases short and J 5 bases short, with 3 bases between. The CDR3 spans 12 residues. DNA for the CDR3: TGTGCCAGCAGTTACCCGACCGGGGAGCTGTTTTTT. Translating gives CASSYPTGELFF.